These T cell receptor beta chains were read from a single sample in a study of PD-L1 blockade in urothelial cancer. Sequencing used immunoSEQ multiplex PCR; TCRdb keeps in-frame clones, though not all of them. The repertoire holds 50,000 to 75,000 clones, 81% seen once, with over 1.5% in the top ten. The starting material was PBMCs, obtained around atezolizumab (anti-PD-L1) treatment. These TCRs come from a man between 65 and 85 years old with urothelial cancer. The CDR3 runs from the conserved cysteine through the conserved F or W. D genes are given only for firm matches. Expanded clones get a size class; other rows say once, few or many, or leave the size out.

>.|TRBV28|.|TRBJ2-4
TGTGCCAGCATCCGAGGGGGAGAAGCAAACATTCAGTACTTC
CASIRGGEANIQYF
>.|TRBV28|few|TRBJ2-3
TGTGCCAGCAGCCACAGGGATACGCAGTATTTT
CASSHRDTQYF
>.|TRBV9|.|TRBJ2-1
TGTGCCAGCAGCGTAGCCCCGAGCTCCTACAATGAGCAGTTCTTC
CASSVAPSSYNEQFF
>.|TRBV7-2|.|TRBJ2-3
TGTGCCAGCAGCACATTACAGGGAGATACGCAGTATTTT
CASSTLQGDTQYF
>TRBD1|TRBV5-1|few|TRBJ2-3
TGCGCCAGCAGCTTGGGACAGGGGGTTACAGATACGCAGTATTTT
CASSLGQGVTDTQYF
>TRBD1|TRBV28|.|TRBJ1-2
TGTGTAGTGCGGGACAGGGGCCGGGACTATGGCTACACCTTC
CVVRDRGRDYGYTF
>.|TRBV5-1|.|TRBJ2-7
TGCGCCAGCAGCTTGGACATCTACGAGCAGTACTTC
CASSLDIYEQYF
>.|TRBV11-3|.|TRBJ1-1
TGTGCCAGCAGCTTAGATGGGGGACTATTGAACACTGAAGCTTTCTTT
CASSLDGGLLNTEAFF
>.|TRBV7-9|once|TRBJ2-1
TGTGCCAGCAGCTTCATGAGAGCGGATGAGCAGTTCTTC
CASSFMRADEQFF
>.|TRBV9|.|TRBJ1-1
TGTGCCAGCAGCCGCGGGCGGGGCACTGAAGCTTTCTTT
CASSRGRGTEAFF
>.|TRBV29-1|.|TRBJ2-7
TGCAGCGTTGAAGAGGGAGTCGAGCAGTACTTC
CSVEEGVEQYF
>TRBD2|TRBV30|.|TRBJ2-3
TGTGCCTGGACGGATTCCGGGACTAGCGGAGCTTATACGCAGTATTTT
CAWTDSGTSGAYTQYF
>.|TRBV19|.|TRBJ2-1
TGTGCCAGTAGTAGGCGGGACGTCTCCAATGAGCAGTTCTTC
CASSRRDVSNEQFF
>TRBD1|TRBV9|.|TRBJ1-5
TGTGCCAGCAGCGCGGGACAGGGTTCAAATCAGCCCCAGCATTTT
CASSAGQGSNQPQHF
>TRBD2|TRBV5-1|.|TRBJ2-2
TGCGCCAGCAGCCTTAGCGGGAGATCGAACACCGGGGAGCTGTTTTTT
CASSLSGRSNTGELFF
>TRBD1|TRBV5-5|.|TRBJ2-3
TGTGCCAGCAGCTTTCCAACAGGGGCGGCAGATACGCAGTATTTT
CASSFPTGAADTQYF
>TRBD2|TRBV14|.|TRBJ2-1
TGTGCCAGCAGCCAGGTAGCGGGAGGGTTCTACAATGAGCAGTTCTTC
CASSQVAGGFYNEQFF
>TRBD2|TRBV7-9|.|TRBJ2-2
TGTGCCAGCAATATCCCCTCAGCGGGAGCGAAGAACGGGGAGCTGTTTTTT
CASNIPSAGAKNGELFF
>TRBD1|TRBV15|.|TRBJ1-5
TGTGCCACCAGCAGACGCCTTACAGGGGACGGTCAGCCCCAGCATTTT
CATSRRLTGDGQPQHF
>TRBD1|TRBV7-9|medium-sized|TRBJ2-2
TGTGCCAGCAGCGCCGGGACAGGGAACACCGGGGAGCTGTTTTTT
CASSAGTGNTGELFF
>.|TRBV11-3|.|TRBJ1-2
TGTGCCAGCAGCTTAGGGACATCCACCAACTATGGCTACACCTTC
CASSLGTSTNYGYTF
>.|TRBV6-1|.|TRBJ2-6
TGTGCCAGCAGTGGATGGGACATGGAACCTGGGGCCAACGTCCTGACTTTC
CASSGWDMEPGANVLTF
>.|TRBV7-9|.|TRBJ2-1
TGTGCCAGCAGATCGAGAGTCTCATTCGATGAGCAGTTCTTC
CASRSRVSFDEQFF
>TRBD2|TRBV11-3|.|TRBJ2-1
TGTGCCAGCAGCTTAGATAGCGGGCTTTACAATGAGCAGTTCTTC
CASSLDSGLYNEQFF
>TRBD2|TRBV6-4|medium-sized|TRBJ2-3
TGTGCCAGCAGTGACTCGGCGGGAGGGCCACCAGATACGCAGTATTTT
CASSDSAGGPPDTQYF
>.|TRBV4-3|.|TRBJ1-5
TGCGCCAGCAGCCAAGACTATCCCCGTAGCAATCAGCCCCAGCATTTT
CASSQDYPRSNQPQHF
>.|TRBV28|.|TRBJ1-1
TGTGCCAGCAGTTTATCCACAGGGTGGGGAACTGAAGCTTTCTTT
CASSLSTGWGTEAFF
>TRBD2|TRBV9|.|TRBJ2-1
TGTGCCAGCAGCGTAGGGGGGGGGTTCTACAATGAGCAGTTCTTC
CASSVGGGFYNEQFF
>TRBD2|TRBV7-9|many|TRBJ2-1
TGTGCCAGCAGAAAAGCGGGAGCTTACAATGAGCAGTTCTTC
CASRKAGAYNEQFF
>.|TRBV7-9|.|TRBJ2-1
TGTGCCAGCAGCTTAGCGTCCCAGAGAGGCTCCTACAATGAGCAGTTCTTC
CASSLASQRGSYNEQFF
>TRBD2|TRBV11-3|many|TRBJ2-1
TGTGCCAGCAGCCTGAGCGGGAGGGCCTGGAATGAGCAGTTCTTC
CASSLSGRAWNEQFF
>.|TRBV5-1|.|TRBJ2-2
TGCGCCAGCAGCCCGGACGGCCGGGGGAACACCGGGGAGCTGTTTTTT
CASSPDGRGNTGELFF
>TRBD2|TRBV27|.|TRBJ2-7
TGTGCCAGCAGTTTTGGGTCGGGAGGGGGTGGGGACGAGCAGTACTTC
CASSFGSGGGGDEQYF
>TRBD2|TRBV19|once|TRBJ2-1
TGTGCCAGTAGTATAGCCAAGGGACTAGCGGGCGGCAATGAGCAGTTCTTC
CASSIAKGLAGGNEQFF
>.|TRBV28|.|TRBJ2-6
TGTGCCAGCCGAGGAGGCGCTGGGGCCAACGTCCTGACTTTC
CASRGGAGANVLTF
>.|TRBV4-3|.|TRBJ2-7
TGCGCCAGCAGCCAGACCGGGGGTAGGACGTACGAGCAGTACTTC
CASSQTGGRTYEQYF
>.|TRBV5-1|.|TRBJ1-1
TGCGCCTCTGGTTGGGGGGGGGAGGGGACTGAAGCTTTCTTT
CASGWGGEGTEAFF
>.|TRBV7-5|.|TRBJ2-5
TGTGTCAGAAGCTCTCCTGGGAGCGGGGGAGCGGAAGAGACCCAGTACTTC
CVRSSPGSGGAEETQYF
>.|TRBV4-3|few|TRBJ2-5
TGCGCCAGCAGCCAAGAGAGGACAACCTGGGGGACCCAGTACTTC
CASSQERTTWGTQYF
>TRBD1|TRBV5-6|once|TRBJ1-2
TGTGCCAGCGTCACCGGGACAGGGGGCCGAAACTATGGCTACACCTTC
CASVTGTGGRNYGYTF
>TRBD2|TRBV11-3|.|TRBJ2-1
TGTGCCAGCAGCCCGGACGGGGGGGATTCGGGCGATGAGCAGTTCTTC
CASSPDGGDSGDEQFF
>TRBD2|TRBV12-5|.|TRBJ2-2
TGTGCTAGTGGTTTGAGCGGGAGGGAGGCCGGGGAGCTGTTTTTT
CASGLSGREAGELFF
>.|TRBV4-1|.|TRBJ2-7
TGCGCCAGCAGCCAAGATACTAGGATGGGGTACGAGCAGTACTTC
CASSQDTRMGYEQYF